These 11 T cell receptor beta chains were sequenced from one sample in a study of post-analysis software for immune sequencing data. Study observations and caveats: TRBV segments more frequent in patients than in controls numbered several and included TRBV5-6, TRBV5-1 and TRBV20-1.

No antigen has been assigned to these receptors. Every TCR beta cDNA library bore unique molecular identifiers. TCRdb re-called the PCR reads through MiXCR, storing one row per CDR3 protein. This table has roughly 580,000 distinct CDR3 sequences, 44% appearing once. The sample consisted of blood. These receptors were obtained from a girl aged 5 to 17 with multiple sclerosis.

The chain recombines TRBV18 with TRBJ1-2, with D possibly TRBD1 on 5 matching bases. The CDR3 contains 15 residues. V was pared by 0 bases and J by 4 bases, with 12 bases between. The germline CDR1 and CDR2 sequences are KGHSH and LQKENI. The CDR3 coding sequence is TGTGCCAGCTCACCACCAGAGAGACAGCTCTATGGCTACACCTTC. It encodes CASSPPERQLYGYTF.

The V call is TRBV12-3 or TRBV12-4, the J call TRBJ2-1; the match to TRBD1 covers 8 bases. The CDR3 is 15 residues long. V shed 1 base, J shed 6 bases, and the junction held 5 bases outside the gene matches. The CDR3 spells CASSLGAQGGNEQFF. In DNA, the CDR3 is TGTGCCAGCAGTTTAGGCGCACAGGGGGGCAATGAGCAGTTCTTC.

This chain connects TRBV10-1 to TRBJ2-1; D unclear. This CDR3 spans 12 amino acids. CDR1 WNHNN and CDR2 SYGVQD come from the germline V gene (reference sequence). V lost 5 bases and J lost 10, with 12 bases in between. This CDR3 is CASSRESGEQFF. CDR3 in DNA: TGCGCCAGCAGTAGAGAATCTGGAGAGCAGTTCTTC.

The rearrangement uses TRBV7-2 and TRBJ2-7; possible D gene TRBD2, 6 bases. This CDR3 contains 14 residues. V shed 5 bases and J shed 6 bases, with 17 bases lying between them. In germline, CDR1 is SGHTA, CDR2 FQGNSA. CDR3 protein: CASSPEGESGEQYF. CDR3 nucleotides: TGTGCCAGCAGCCCGGAGGGAGAGTCGGGCGAGCAGTACTTC.

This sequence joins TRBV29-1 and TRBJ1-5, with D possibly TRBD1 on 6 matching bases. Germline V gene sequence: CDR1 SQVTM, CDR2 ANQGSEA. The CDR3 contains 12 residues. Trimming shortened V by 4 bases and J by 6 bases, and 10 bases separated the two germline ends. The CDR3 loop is CSVGGAGQPQHF. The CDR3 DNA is TGCAGCGTTGGGGGGGCGGGTCAGCCCCAGCATTTT.

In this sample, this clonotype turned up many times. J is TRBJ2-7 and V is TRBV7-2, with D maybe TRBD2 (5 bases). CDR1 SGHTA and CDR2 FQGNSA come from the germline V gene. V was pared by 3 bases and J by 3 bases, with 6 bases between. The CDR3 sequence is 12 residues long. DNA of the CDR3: TGTGCCAGCAGCTTCGGACTCTACGAGCAGTACTTC. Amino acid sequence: CASSFGLYEQYF.

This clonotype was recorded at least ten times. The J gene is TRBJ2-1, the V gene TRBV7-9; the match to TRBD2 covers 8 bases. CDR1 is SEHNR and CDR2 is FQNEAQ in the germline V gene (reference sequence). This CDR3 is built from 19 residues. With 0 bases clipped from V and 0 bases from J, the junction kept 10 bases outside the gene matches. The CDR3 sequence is CASSLALPSRGVSYNEQFF. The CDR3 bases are TGTGCCAGCAGCTTAGCACTCCCCTCGCGGGGGGTCTCCTACAATGAGCAGTTCTTC.

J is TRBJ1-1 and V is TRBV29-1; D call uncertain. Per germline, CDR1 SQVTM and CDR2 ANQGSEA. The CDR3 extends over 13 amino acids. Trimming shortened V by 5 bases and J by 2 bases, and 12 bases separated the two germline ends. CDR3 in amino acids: CSVQVQINTEAFF. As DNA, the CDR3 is TGCAGCGTTCAGGTGCAGATAAACACTGAAGCTTTCTTT.

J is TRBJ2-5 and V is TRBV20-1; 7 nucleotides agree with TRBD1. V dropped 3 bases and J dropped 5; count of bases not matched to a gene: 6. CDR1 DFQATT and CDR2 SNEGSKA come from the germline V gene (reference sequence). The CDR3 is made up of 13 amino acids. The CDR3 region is CSASQTGQETQYF. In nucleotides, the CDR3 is TGCAGTGCTAGTCAGACAGGGCAGGAGACCCAGTACTTC.

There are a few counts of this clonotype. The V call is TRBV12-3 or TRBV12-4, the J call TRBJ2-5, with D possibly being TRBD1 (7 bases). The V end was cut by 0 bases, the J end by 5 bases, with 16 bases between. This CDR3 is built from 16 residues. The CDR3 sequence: CASSLAARGERETQYF. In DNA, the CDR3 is TGTGCCAGCAGTTTAGCCGCCAGGGGGGAGAGGGAGACCCAGTACTTC.

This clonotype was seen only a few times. CDR3 sequence (DNA): TGTGCCAGCAGCTTGGCAGGGAATGTGAACTATGGCTACACCTTC. This gives the protein CASSLAGNVNYGYTF. The genes are TRBV5-5 and TRBJ1-2; tentative D call: TRBD1 (5 bases). This CDR3 comprises 15 residues. Trimming cost V 0 bases and J 2 bases, with 11 bases left between them. Germline CDR1 reads SGHKS; CDR2 reads YYEKEE (reference sequence).